The sequence of this TCR beta chain was determined in a study of cytomegalovirus exposure and HLA in healthy donors. V trimming: 4 bases; J trimming: 3 bases; junction bases outside the gene matches: 6. The CDR3 covers 15 residues. Germline values: CDR1 SGHDT, CDR2 YYEEEE. Study conclusions and caveats: TCR beta V segments were, for the most part, productive about 87% or about 30% of the time in an earlier analysis.

A single count supports this clone. The target antigen is unknown. PCR was performed using 60 Vbeta and 13 Jbeta primers. Measured with immunoSEQ multiplex PCR; TCRdb has only the in-frame clones, and not every one. The sample consists of 150,000 to 200,000 clones, about 80% of them appearing once. The chain has TRBV5-6 and TRBJ2-7; 11 positions agree with TRBD2. Material for sequencing was PBMCs. The sequence came from a man aged 18 to 30 in good health and CMV-seronegative. The CDR3 nucleotides read TGTGCCAGCAGCCTTGGGACTAGCGGAATCTACGAGCAGTACTTC. The encoded protein is CASSLGTSGIYEQYF.